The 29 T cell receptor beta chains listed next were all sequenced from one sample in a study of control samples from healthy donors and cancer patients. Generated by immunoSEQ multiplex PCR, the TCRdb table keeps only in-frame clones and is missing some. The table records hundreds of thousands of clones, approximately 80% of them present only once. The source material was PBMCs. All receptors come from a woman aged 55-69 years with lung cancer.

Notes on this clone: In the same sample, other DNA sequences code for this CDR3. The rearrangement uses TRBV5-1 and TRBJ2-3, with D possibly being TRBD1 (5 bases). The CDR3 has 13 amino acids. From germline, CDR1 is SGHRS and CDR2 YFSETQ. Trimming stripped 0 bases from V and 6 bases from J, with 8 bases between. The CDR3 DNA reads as TGCGCCAGCAGCTTGGAGGGGTCCGATACGCAGTATTTT. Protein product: CASSLEGSDTQYF.

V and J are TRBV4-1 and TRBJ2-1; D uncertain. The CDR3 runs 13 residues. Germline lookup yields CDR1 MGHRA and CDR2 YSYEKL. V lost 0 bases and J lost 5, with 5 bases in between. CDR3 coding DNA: TGCGCCAGCAGCCAAGAACCGAACAATGAGCAGTTCTTC. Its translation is CASSQEPNNEQFF.

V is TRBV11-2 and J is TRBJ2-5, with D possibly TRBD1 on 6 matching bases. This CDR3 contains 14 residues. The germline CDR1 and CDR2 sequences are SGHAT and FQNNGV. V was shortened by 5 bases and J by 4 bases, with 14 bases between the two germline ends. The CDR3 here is CASSTRTAGETQYF. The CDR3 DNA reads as TGTGCCAGCAGCACCCGGACAGCAGGAGAGACCCAGTACTTC.

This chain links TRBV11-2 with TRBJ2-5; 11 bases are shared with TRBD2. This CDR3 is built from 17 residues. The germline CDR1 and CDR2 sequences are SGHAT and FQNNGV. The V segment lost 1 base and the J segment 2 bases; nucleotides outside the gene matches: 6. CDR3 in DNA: TGTGCCAGCAGCTTAGGGGCTAGCGGGGGGCAACAAGAGACCCAGTACTTC. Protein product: CASSLGASGGQQETQYF.

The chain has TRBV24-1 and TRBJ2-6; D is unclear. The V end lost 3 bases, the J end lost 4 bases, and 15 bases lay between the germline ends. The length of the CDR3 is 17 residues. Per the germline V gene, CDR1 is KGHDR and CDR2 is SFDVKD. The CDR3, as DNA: TGTGCCACCAGTGATAGTCAGCTTCGATCCGGGGCCAACGTCCTGACTTTC. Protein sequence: CATSDSQLRSGANVLTF.

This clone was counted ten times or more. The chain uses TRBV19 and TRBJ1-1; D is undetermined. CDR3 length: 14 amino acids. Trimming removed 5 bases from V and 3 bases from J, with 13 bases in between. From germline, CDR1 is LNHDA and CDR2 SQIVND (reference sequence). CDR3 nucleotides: TGTGCCAGTAGTCCTCAAGGCACTTACACTGAAGCTTTCTTT. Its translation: CASSPQGTYTEAFF. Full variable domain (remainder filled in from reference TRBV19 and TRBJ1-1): DGGITQSPKYLFRKEGQNVTLSCEQNLNHDAMYWYRQDPGQGLRLIYYSQIVNDFQKGDIAEGYSVSREKKESFPLTVTSAQKNPTAFYLCASSPQGTYTEAFFGQGTRLTVV.

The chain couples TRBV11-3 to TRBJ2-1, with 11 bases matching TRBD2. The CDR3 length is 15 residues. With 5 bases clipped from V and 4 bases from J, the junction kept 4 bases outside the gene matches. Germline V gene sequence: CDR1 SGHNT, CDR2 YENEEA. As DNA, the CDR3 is TGTGCCAGCAGCAACCTAGCGGGGGGTTACAATGAGCAGTTCTTC. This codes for CASSNLAGGYNEQFF. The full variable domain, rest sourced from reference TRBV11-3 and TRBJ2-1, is EAGVVQSPRYKIIEKKQPVAFWCNPISGHNTLYWYLQNLGQGPELLIRYENEEAVDDSQLPKDRFSAERLKGVDSTLKIQPAELGDSAVYLCASSNLAGGYNEQFFGPGTRLTVL.

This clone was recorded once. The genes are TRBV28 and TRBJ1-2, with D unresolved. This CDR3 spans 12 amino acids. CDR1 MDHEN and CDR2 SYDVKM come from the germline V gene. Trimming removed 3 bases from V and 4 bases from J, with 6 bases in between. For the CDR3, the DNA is TGTGCCAGCAGTTTCCAGGCCTATGGCTACACCTTC. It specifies CASSFQAYGYTF.

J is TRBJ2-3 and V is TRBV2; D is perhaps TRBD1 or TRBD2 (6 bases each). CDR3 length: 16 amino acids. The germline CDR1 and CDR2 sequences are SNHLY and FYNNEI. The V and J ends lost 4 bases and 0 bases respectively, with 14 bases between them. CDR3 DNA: TGTGCCAGCAGTGCCGGGGGCAACCCTAGCACAGATACGCAGTATTTT. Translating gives CASSAGGNPSTDTQYF.

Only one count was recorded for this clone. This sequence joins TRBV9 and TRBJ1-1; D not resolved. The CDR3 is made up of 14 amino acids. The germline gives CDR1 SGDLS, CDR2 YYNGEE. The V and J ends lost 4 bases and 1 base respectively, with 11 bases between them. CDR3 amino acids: CASSPIGQNTEAFF. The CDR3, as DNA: TGTGCCAGCAGCCCGATAGGGCAGAACACTGAAGCTTTCTTT.

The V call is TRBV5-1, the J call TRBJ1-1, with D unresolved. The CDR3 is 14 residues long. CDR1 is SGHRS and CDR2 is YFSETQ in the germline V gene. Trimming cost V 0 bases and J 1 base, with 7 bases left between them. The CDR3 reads CASSLEGWNTEAFF. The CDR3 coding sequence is TGCGCCAGCAGCTTGGAGGGATGGAACACTGAAGCTTTCTTT.

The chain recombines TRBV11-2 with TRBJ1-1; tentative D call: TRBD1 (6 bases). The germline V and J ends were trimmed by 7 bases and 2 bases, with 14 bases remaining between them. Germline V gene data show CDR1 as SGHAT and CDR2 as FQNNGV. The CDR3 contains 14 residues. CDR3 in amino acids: CASTRTDVNTEAFF. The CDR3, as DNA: TGTGCCAGCACCAGGACAGACGTAAACACTGAAGCTTTCTTT. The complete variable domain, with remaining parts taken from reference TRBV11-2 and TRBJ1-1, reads EAGVAQSPRYKIIEKRQSVAFWCNPISGHATLYWYQQILGQGPKLLIQFQNNGVVDDSQLPKDRFSAERLKGVDSTLKIQPAKLEDSAVYLCASTRTDVNTEAFFGQGTRLTVV.

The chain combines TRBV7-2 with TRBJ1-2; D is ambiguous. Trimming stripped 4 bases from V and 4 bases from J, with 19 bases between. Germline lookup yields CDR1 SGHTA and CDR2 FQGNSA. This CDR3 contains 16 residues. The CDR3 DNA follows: TGTGCCAGCAGCTCCAGAGGCGGACCAACAAGCTATGGCTACACCTTC. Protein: CASSSRGGPTSYGYTF.

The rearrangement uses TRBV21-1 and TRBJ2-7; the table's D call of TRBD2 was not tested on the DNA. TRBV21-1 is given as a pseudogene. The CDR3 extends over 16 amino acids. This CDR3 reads CASSKEMSFRGYEQYF. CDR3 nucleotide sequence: TGTGCCAGCAGCAAAGAAATGAGTTTTAGAGGCTACGAGCAGTACTTC.

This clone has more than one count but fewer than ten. Here the CDR3 reads CASSGTGPNEKLFF. The CDR3 region has the DNA TGCGCCAGCAGCGGGACAGGGCCAAATGAAAAACTGTTTTTT. The V call is TRBV10-2, the J call TRBJ1-4; 9 bases are shared with TRBD1. The junction had 4 bases not matched to a gene; V was cut back by 6 bases and J by 5 bases. CDR3 length: 14 residues. The germline V gene encodes CDR1 WSHSY and CDR2 SAAADI.

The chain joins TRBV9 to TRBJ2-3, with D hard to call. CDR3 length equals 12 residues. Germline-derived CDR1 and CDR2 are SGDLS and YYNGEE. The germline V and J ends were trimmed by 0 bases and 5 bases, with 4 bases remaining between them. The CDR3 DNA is TGTGCCAGCAGCGTAGGATTAGATACGCAGTATTTT. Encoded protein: CASSVGLDTQYF. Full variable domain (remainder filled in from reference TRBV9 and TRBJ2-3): DSGVTQTPKHLITATGQRVTLRCSPRSGDLSVYWYQQSLDQGLQFLIQYYNGEERAKGNILERFSAQQFPDLHSELNLSSLELGDSALYFCASSVGLDTQYFGPGTRLTVL.

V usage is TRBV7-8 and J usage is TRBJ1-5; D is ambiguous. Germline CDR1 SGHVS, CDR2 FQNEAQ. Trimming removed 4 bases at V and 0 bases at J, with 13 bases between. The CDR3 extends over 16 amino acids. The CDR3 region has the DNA TGTGCCAGCAGCTCCGCGCAACGCTATAGCAATCAGCCCCAGCATTTT. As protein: CASSSAQRYSNQPQHF. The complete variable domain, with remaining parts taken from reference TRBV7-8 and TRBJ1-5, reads GAGVSQSPRYKVAKRGQDVALRCDPISGHVSLFWYQQALGQGPEFLTYFQNEAQLDKSGLPSDRFFAERPEGSVSTLKIQRTQQEDSAVYLCASSSAQRYSNQPQHFGDGTRLSIL.

The CDR3 region is CASSRLGRNTEAFF. CDR3 nucleotides: TGTGCCAGCAGTCGACTCGGACGGAACACTGAAGCTTTCTTT. J is TRBJ1-1 and V is TRBV3-1 (or the pseudogene TRBV3-2); D call uncertain. The germline V and J ends were trimmed by 6 bases and 1 base, with 12 bases remaining between them. Germline V gene data show CDR1 as LGHDT and CDR2 as YNNKEL (reference sequence). The CDR3 is 14 amino acids.

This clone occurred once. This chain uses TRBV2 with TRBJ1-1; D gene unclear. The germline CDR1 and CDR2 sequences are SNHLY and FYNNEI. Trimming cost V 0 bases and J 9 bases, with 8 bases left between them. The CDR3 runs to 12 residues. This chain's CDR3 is CASSEALRKAFF. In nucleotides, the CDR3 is TGTGCCAGCAGTGAAGCGCTTCGCAAAGCTTTCTTT.

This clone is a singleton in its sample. The CDR3 nucleotides are TGCAGTGCTAGTTGGTGGCGGGAGGCCCGACAAGAGACCCAGTACTTC. The encoded protein is CSASWWREARQETQYF. V gene TRBV20-1 combines with J gene TRBJ2-5; 8 bases agree with TRBD2. The CDR3 extends over 16 amino acids. CDR1 is DFQATT, CDR2 SNEGSKA, per germline (reference sequence). The junction had 11 bases not matched to a gene; V was cut back by 3 bases and J by 2 bases.

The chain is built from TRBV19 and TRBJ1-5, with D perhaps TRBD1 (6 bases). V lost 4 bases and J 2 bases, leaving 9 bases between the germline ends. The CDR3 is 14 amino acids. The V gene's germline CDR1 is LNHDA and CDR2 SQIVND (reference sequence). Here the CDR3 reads CASSTYRGNQPQHF. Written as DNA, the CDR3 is TGTGCCAGTAGTACTTACAGGGGCAATCAGCCCCAGCATTTT. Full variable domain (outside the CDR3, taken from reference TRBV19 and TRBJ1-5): DGGITQSPKYLFRKEGQNVTLSCEQNLNHDAMYWYRQDPGQGLRLIYYSQIVNDFQKGDIAEGYSVSREKKESFPLTVTSAQKNPTAFYLCASSTYRGNQPQHFGDGTRLSIL.

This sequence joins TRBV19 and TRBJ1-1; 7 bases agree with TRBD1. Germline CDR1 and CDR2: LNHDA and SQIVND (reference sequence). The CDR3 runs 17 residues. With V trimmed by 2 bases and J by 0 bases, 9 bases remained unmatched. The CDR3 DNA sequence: TGTGCCAGTAGTATAACCCCCAGGACAGGACTGAACACTGAAGCTTTCTTT. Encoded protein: CASSITPRTGLNTEAFF.

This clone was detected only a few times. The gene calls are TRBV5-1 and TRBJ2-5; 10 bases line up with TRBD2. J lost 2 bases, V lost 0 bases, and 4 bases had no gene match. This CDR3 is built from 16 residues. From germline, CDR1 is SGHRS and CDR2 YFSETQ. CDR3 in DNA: TGCGCCAGCAGCTTGGCCCCAGCGGGGGGGCAAGAGACCCAGTACTTC. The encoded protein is CASSLAPAGGQETQYF.

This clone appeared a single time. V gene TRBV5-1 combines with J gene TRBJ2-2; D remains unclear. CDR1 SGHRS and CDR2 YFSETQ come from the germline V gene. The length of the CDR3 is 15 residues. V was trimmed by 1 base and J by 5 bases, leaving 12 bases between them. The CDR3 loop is CASSLNNLGTGELFF. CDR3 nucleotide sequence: TGCGCCAGCAGCTTGAACAACTTGGGTACCGGGGAGCTGTTTTTT.

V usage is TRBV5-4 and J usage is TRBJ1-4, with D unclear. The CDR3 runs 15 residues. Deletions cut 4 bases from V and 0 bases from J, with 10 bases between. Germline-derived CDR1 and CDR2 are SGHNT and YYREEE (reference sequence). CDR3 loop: CASSPDGPTNEKLFF. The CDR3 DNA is TGTGCCAGCAGCCCCGACGGACCAACTAATGAAAAACTGTTTTTT.

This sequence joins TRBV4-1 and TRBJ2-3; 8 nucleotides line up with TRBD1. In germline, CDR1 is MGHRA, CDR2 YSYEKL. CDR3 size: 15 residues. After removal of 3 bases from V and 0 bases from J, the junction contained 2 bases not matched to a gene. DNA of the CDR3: TGCGCCAGCAGCCAGACAGGGGCTAGCACAGATACGCAGTATTTT. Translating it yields CASSQTGASTDTQYF.

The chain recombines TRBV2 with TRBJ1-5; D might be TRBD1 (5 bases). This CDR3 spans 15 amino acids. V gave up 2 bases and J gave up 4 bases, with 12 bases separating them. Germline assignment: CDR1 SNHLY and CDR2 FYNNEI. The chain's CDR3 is CASSEQGDHNQPQHF. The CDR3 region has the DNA TGTGCCAGCAGTGAACAGGGCGACCATAATCAGCCCCAGCATTTT.

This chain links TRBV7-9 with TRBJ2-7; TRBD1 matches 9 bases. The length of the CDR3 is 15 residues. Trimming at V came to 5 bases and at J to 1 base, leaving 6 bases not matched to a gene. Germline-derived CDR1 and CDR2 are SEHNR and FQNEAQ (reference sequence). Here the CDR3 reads CASSRGQGRSYEQYF. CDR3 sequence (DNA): TGTGCCAGCAGCCGCGGACAGGGGCGATCCTACGAGCAGTACTTC. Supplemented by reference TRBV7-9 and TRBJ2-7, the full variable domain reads DTGVSQNPRHKITKRGQNVTFRCDPISEHNRLYWYRQTLGQGPEFLTYFQNEAQLEKSRLLSDRFSAERPKGSFSTLEIQRTEQGDSAMYLCASSRGQGRSYEQYFGPGTRLTVT.

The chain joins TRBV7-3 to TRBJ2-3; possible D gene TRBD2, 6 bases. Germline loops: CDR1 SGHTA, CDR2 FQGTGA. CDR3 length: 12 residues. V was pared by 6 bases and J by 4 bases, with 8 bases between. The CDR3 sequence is CASRGTADTQYF. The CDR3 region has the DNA TGTGCCAGCAGGGGGACTGCAGATACGCAGTATTTT.